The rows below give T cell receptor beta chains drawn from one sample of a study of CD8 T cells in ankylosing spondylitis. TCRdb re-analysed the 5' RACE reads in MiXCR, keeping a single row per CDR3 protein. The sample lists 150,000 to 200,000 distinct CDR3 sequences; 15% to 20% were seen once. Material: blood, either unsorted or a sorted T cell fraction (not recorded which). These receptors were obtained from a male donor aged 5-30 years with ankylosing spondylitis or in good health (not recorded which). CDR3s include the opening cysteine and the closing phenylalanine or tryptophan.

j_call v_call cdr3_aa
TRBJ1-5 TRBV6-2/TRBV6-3 CASSPSGGAGQPQHF
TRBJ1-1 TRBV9 CASSPSGIQDQAFF
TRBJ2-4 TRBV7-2 CASSPQFRASKKNIQYF
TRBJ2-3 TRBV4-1 CASSLAGTGETDTQYF
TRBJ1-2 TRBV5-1 CASSQRTEYRRYTF
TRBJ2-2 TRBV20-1 CSARPTGYYTGELFF
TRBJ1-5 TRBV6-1 CASSEMRAQHF
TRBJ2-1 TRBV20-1 CSAMKDRDYAYNEQFF
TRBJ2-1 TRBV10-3 CAISESQVMQFF
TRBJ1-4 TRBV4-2 CASSQGRGTTNEKLFF
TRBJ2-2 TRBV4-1 CASSQGLRSGTRNTGELFF
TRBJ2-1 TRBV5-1 CASSLVVAGGRGNEQFF
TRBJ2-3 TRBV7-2 CANTPPGGRATDTQYF
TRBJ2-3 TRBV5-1 CASSATSASNTQYF
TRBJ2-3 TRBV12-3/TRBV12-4 CASRGLAGEAQYF